These T cell receptor beta chains were read from a single sample in a study of T-cell memory formation after mild COVID-19. TCRdb independently ran MiXCR on the 5' RACE reads; one entry per CDR3 protein. The sample includes roughly 130,000 distinct CDR3 sequences, less than 6.5% of them seen just once. The material sequenced was PBMCs or a T cell subset sorted from them (not recorded which). These receptors were collected from an adult woman who had mild COVID-19 (a few samples of this study predate the infection). Cell type and time point are not known. CDR3s include the opening cysteine and the closing phenylalanine or tryptophan. D genes are given only for firm matches.

v_gene: TRBV5-1; d_gene: TRBD2; CDR3aa: CASSEGRGGGTETQYF
v_gene: TRBV5-1; d_gene: NA; CDR3aa: CASSWTSGADTEAFF
v_gene: TRBV6-1; d_gene: NA; CDR3aa: CASSFWGTEQFF
v_gene: TRBV12-3/TRBV12-4; d_gene: NA; CDR3aa: CASSLSSGEQYF
v_gene: TRBV2; d_gene: TRBD1; CDR3aa: CASSDTGVNEQFF
v_gene: TRBV5-1; d_gene: TRBD1; CDR3aa: CASSPQPGQGNEQFF
v_gene: TRBV20-1; d_gene: NA; CDR3aa: CSAGTTQLAKNIQYF
v_gene: TRBV18; d_gene: TRBD2; CDR3aa: CASSLPSGNYNEQFF
v_gene: TRBV29-1; d_gene: NA; CDR3aa: CSVEDARAGEQYF
v_gene: TRBV9; d_gene: TRBD2; CDR3aa: CASSVEGSGSANEQFF
v_gene: TRBV24-1; d_gene: NA; CDR3aa: CATSDLSSWDF
v_gene: TRBV12-3/TRBV12-4; d_gene: NA; CDR3aa: CASSLHGMDTQYF
v_gene: TRBV5-1; d_gene: NA; CDR3aa: CASRPSRGSNTEAFF
v_gene: TRBV27; d_gene: TRBD2; CDR3aa: CASSSGTRILDEQFF
v_gene: TRBV9; d_gene: TRBD2; CDR3aa: CASSVGLAGGQGHEQFF
v_gene: TRBV18; d_gene: NA; CDR3aa: CASSPTEQPQHF
v_gene: TRBV6-6; d_gene: NA; CDR3aa: CASHEGPSGNTIYF
v_gene: TRBV27; d_gene: TRBD1; CDR3aa: CASSSSGGNTGELFF
v_gene: TRBV3-1; d_gene: NA; CDR3aa: CASSRTQGVAGGELFF
v_gene: TRBV15; d_gene: TRBD1; CDR3aa: CATSRQTGRLFF
v_gene: TRBV7-7; d_gene: TRBD2; CDR3aa: CASSPGTSGTDTQYF
v_gene: TRBV12-3/TRBV12-4; d_gene: NA; CDR3aa: CASSLGPHASGYTF
v_gene: TRBV12-3/TRBV12-4; d_gene: NA; CDR3aa: CASSLLRLETQYF
v_gene: TRBV7-2; d_gene: NA; CDR3aa: CASSLARGYEQYF
v_gene: TRBV6-2/TRBV6-3; d_gene: NA; CDR3aa: CASSSLLFYNEQFF
v_gene: TRBV12-3/TRBV12-4; d_gene: TRBD1; CDR3aa: CASSRFTGGENYGYTF
v_gene: TRBV19; d_gene: TRBD1; CDR3aa: CASTPTGEETQYF
v_gene: TRBV6-5; d_gene: TRBD2; CDR3aa: CASRDGTSGPYEQYF
v_gene: TRBV24-1; d_gene: NA; CDR3aa: CATSDPLAVTGADTQYF
v_gene: TRBV10-3; d_gene: TRBD1; CDR3aa: CAISDVDRGNSPLHF
v_gene: TRBV19; d_gene: TRBD1; CDR3aa: CASSSGQGGEQYF
v_gene: TRBV5-1; d_gene: NA; CDR3aa: CASSETEFLGYTF
v_gene: TRBV29-1; d_gene: NA; CDR3aa: CSVGKDGANVLTF
v_gene: TRBV5-4; d_gene: TRBD1; CDR3aa: CASSPKGADNEQFF
v_gene: TRBV4-1; d_gene: TRBD2; CDR3aa: CASSLEAGGLYNEQFF
v_gene: TRBV5-1; d_gene: TRBD2; CDR3aa: CASSFTSGSIHEQFF
v_gene: TRBV20-1; d_gene: NA; CDR3aa: CSAREDYSYEQYF
v_gene: TRBV6-6; d_gene: TRBD1; CDR3aa: CASGDPGQVNTEAFF
v_gene: TRBV6-5; d_gene: NA; CDR3aa: CASSLRRMAALHF
v_gene: TRBV12-3/TRBV12-4; d_gene: TRBD1; CDR3aa: CASSFSGTAAYEQYF
v_gene: TRBV9; d_gene: NA; CDR3aa: CASSAGPLNEQFF
v_gene: TRBV5-1; d_gene: NA; CDR3aa: CASSLLPTGTSSGANVLTF
v_gene: TRBV20-1; d_gene: TRBD2; CDR3aa: CSATTSGGALDTQYF
v_gene: TRBV12-3/TRBV12-4; d_gene: NA; CDR3aa: CASRYTGQPQHF
v_gene: TRBV2; d_gene: TRBD2; CDR3aa: CASVAGVGNEQFF
v_gene: TRBV19; d_gene: NA; CDR3aa: CASSILSANNSPLHF
v_gene: TRBV6-6; d_gene: NA; CDR3aa: CASSYLAHRLNTEAFF
v_gene: TRBV9; d_gene: TRBD2; CDR3aa: CASSVAGTSGRRTDTQYF
v_gene: TRBV7-2; d_gene: NA; CDR3aa: CASSPQVGAGREQYF
v_gene: TRBV7-9; d_gene: TRBD1; CDR3aa: CASSAGQGNQPQHF
v_gene: TRBV7-6; d_gene: NA; CDR3aa: CASSLLFSYNEQFF
v_gene: TRBV5-1; d_gene: TRBD1; CDR3aa: CASSARQGSPYGYTF